Each of the 29 T cell receptor beta chains below was sequenced from the same sample in a study of PD-L1 blockade in urothelial cancer. Time point here: peripheral blood 6 weeks after treatment start. Data came from immunoSEQ multiplex PCR; TCRdb stores just in-frame clones and leaves some out. Among some 110,000 clones listed, around 93% were seen once. The specimen comprised PBMCs, sampled around atezolizumab (anti-PD-L1) treatment. Receptors were obtained from a man aged 60-69 years with urothelial cancer.

The chain's CDR3 is CASSLAGTGEEKLFF. The CDR3 DNA is TGCGCCAGCAGCTTGGCGGGGACAGGGGAAGAAAAACTGTTTTTT. This sequence joins TRBV5-1 and TRBJ1-4; 10 bases match TRBD1. The V segment lost 0 bases and the J segment 8 bases; nucleotides outside the gene matches: 4. This CDR3 is 15 amino acids long. CDR1 and CDR2 (germline): SGHRS, YFSETQ.

The genes are TRBV7-9 and TRBJ1-1, with a possible D match to TRBD1 (6 bases). CDR3 length equals 16 residues. Germline values: CDR1 SEHNR, CDR2 FQNEAQ (reference sequence). Trimming removed 5 bases at V and 4 bases at J, with 20 bases between. CDR3 coding DNA: TGTGCCAGCAGCCCCCGGGGGGCACGGGGGTTCACTGAAGCTTTCTTT. Translation gives CASSPRGARGFTEAFF.

CDR3 sequence reads: CASRRQGARTEAFF. CDR3 DNA sequence: TGTGCCAGCAGGCGACAGGGGGCGCGGACTGAAGCTTTCTTT. This chain joins TRBV2 and TRBJ1-1; 10 bases fit TRBD1. This CDR3 region has 14 residues. Germline V gene sequence: CDR1 SNHLY, CDR2 FYNNEI. The ends lost 6 bases at V and 5 bases at J; junction bases unmatched: 6.

The chain recombines TRBV19 with TRBJ1-3, with D perhaps TRBD1 (5 bases). The CDR3 covers 15 residues. Germline-derived CDR1 and CDR2 are LNHDA and SQIVND (reference sequence). The V end lost 3 bases, the J end lost 0 bases, and 9 bases lay between the germline ends. The CDR3 DNA reads TGTGCCAGTAGTATCGGACATGACTCTGGAAACACCATATATTTT. Protein sequence: CASSIGHDSGNTIYF. The full variable domain, in which reference TRBV19 and TRBJ1-3 provide the parts outside the CDR3, is DGGITQSPKYLFRKEGQNVTLSCEQNLNHDAMYWYRQDPGQGLRLIYYSQIVNDFQKGDIAEGYSVSREKKESFPLTVTSAQKNPTAFYLCASSIGHDSGNTIYFGEGSWLTVV.

As DNA, the CDR3 is TGCGCCAGCAGCTTGTCGGAGGGAACCTACAATGAGCAGTTCTTC. Encoded protein: CASSLSEGTYNEQFF. The chain uses TRBV5-1 and TRBJ2-1, with D maybe TRBD2 (6 bases). Trimming removed 1 base at V and 2 bases at J, with 10 bases between. Germline CDR1 SGHRS, CDR2 YFSETQ. The CDR3 is made up of 15 amino acids.

This sequence joins TRBV5-4 and TRBJ1-1; no reliable D call. The CDR3 is made up of 13 amino acids. Germline values: CDR1 SGHNT, CDR2 YYREEE (reference sequence). Deletions cut 0 bases from V and 4 bases from J, with 7 bases between. DNA of the CDR3: TGTGCCAGCAGCTTGGTAGGGAGCACTGAAGCTTTCTTT. Protein: CASSLVGSTEAFF.

A single count supports this clone. This chain uses TRBV29-1 with TRBJ2-2, with TRBD1 identical over 8 bases. The CDR3 consists of 14 residues. Per germline, CDR1 SQVTM and CDR2 ANQGSEA. The V segment lost 5 bases and the J segment 0 bases; nucleotides outside the gene matches: 2. CDR3 residues: CSVMTGANTGELFF. CDR3 nucleotides: TGCAGCGTTATGACAGGGGCGAACACCGGGGAGCTGTTTTTT.

This clone was observed a single time. The chain joins TRBV10-3 to TRBJ2-1, with 9 bases identical to TRBD2. CDR3 length equals 18 residues. Germline V lookup: CDR1 ENHRY, CDR2 SYGVKD. V shed 1 base, J shed 7 bases, and the junction held 14 bases outside the gene matches. CDR3 amino acids: CAISELFMRGGRDNEQFF. The CDR3 DNA reads as TGTGCCATCAGTGAGTTGTTTATGCGGGGGGGTCGAGATAATGAGCAGTTCTTC.

This clone was counted a single time. J is TRBJ2-2 and V is TRBV5-1; maybe TRBD2 (6 bases). The CDR3 covers 16 residues. Germline V CDR1 and CDR2: SGHRS, YFSETQ. V was shortened by 0 bases and J by 1 base, with 10 bases between the two germline ends. DNA for the CDR3: TGCGCCAGCAGCTTGGGGACCGGGAGGAACACCGGGGAGCTGTTTTTT. Protein sequence: CASSLGTGRNTGELFF.

This clone was detected once. This rearrangement joins TRBV25-1 to TRBJ1-1; 7 bases fit TRBD1. The germline V gene has CDR1 MGHDK and CDR2 SYGVNS. This CDR3 is built from 14 residues. The V segment lost 6 bases and the J segment 4 bases; nucleotides outside the gene matches: 8. DNA for the CDR3: TGTGCCAGCAGAATAACAGGGGTAAGCACTGAAGCTTTCTTT. It translates to CASRITGVSTEAFF.

In its sample, this clone was seen once. CDR3 loop: CAGGRGSYEQYF. The CDR3, as DNA: TGTGCCGGCGGGCGGGGCTCCTACGAGCAGTACTTC. This chain uses TRBV6-6 with TRBJ2-7; weak D call: TRBD2 (6 bases). CDR1 is MNHNY, CDR2 SVGAGI, per germline (reference sequence). V was clipped by 11 bases and J by 0 bases, with 11 bases between them. The CDR3 runs 12 residues.

The chain employs TRBV4-1 and TRBJ1-1; D call uncertain. CDR3 length equals 16 residues. CDR1 and CDR2 (germline): MGHRA, YSYEKL. V dropped 0 bases and J dropped 0 bases, with 11 bases sitting between them. The CDR3 sequence: CASSQEVSVVNTEAFF. CDR3 sequence (DNA): TGCGCCAGCAGCCAAGAAGTATCAGTCGTGAACACTGAAGCTTTCTTT.

This chain uses TRBV19 with TRBJ2-7; D is perhaps TRBD1 (8 bases). This CDR3 is 15 amino acids long. In germline, CDR1 is LNHDA, CDR2 SQIVND (reference sequence). The germline V and J ends were trimmed by 4 bases and 4 bases, with 17 bases remaining between them. The CDR3 protein is CASSTQGQGGYEQYF. For the CDR3, the DNA is TGTGCCAGTAGTACCCAAGGACAGGGAGGGTACGAGCAGTACTTC.

The chain links TRBV4-2 to TRBJ2-1, with 10 positions matching TRBD2. CDR1 LGHNA and CDR2 YNFKEQ come from the germline V gene. The CDR3 runs to 16 residues. Germline trimming cut 2 bases from V and 2 bases from J; bases unmatched to any gene: 3. In DNA, the CDR3 is TGTGCCAGCAGCCAATCTGGACTAGCGGCCTACAATGAGCAGTTCTTC. This translates into CASSQSGLAAYNEQFF.

V usage is TRBV5-4 and J usage is TRBJ2-1, with TRBD2 matching over 7 bases. The CDR3 extends over 16 amino acids. Germline assignment: CDR1 SGHNT and CDR2 YYREEE (reference sequence). V gave up 4 bases and J gave up 7 bases; unmatched junction bases: 14. For the CDR3, the DNA is TGTGCCAGCAGCGCCGGTGGGACTACCCTTGGGAATGAGCAGTTCTTC. This encodes CASSAGGTTLGNEQFF.

V gene TRBV5-1 combines with J gene TRBJ2-5, with 7 bases fitting TRBD1. The CDR3 contains 15 residues. Per the germline V gene, CDR1 is SGHRS and CDR2 is YFSETQ. V was clipped by 4 bases and J by 3 bases; unmatched bases: 9. CDR3 sequence: CASSRAGGGKETQYF. In nucleotides, the CDR3 is TGCGCCAGCAGCCGCGCAGGGGGTGGTAAAGAGACCCAGTACTTC.

The gene calls are TRBV5-4 and TRBJ2-3; 9 bases agree with TRBD2. Germline V gene sequence: CDR1 SGHNT, CDR2 YYREEE (reference sequence). J lost 0 bases, V lost 4 bases, and 15 bases had no gene match. The CDR3 is 19 residues long. The CDR3 sequence is CASSRRRPSGASSTDTQYF. The CDR3 DNA is TGTGCCAGCAGCCGACGTAGGCCTAGCGGGGCTTCTAGCACAGATACGCAGTATTTT.

This clone was seen a handful of times. J is TRBJ2-5 and V is TRBV4-3, with D possibly matching TRBD2 (5 bases). The V end was cut by 4 bases, the J end by 6 bases, with 12 bases between. This CDR3 spans 13 amino acids. CDR1 is LGHNA and CDR2 is YSLEER in the germline V gene. CDR3 nucleotide sequence: TGCGCCAGCAGCCCCGCTACCGGGAAGACCCAGTACTTC. Protein product: CASSPATGKTQYF.

The chain has TRBV2 and TRBJ2-5, with unresolved D. CDR1 is SNHLY, CDR2 FYNNEI, per germline. V lost 5 bases and J 4 bases, leaving 8 bases between the germline ends. The CDR3 totals 12 residues. CDR3 DNA sequence: TGTGCCAGCAGTCCCACCGGAGAGACCCAGTACTTC. Its translation is CASSPTGETQYF.

This clone was recorded only once. The genes are TRBV6-6 and TRBJ1-2, with TRBD1 identical over 8 bases. J was trimmed by 7 bases and V by 2 bases; bases with no gene match: 6. Germline V gives CDR1 MNHNY, CDR2 SVGAGI (reference sequence). CDR3 length equals 14 residues. CDR3 amino acids: CASSYVDRVGGYTF. As DNA, the CDR3 is TGTGCCAGCAGTTACGTGGACAGGGTTGGTGGCTACACCTTC.

V and J are TRBV11-2 and TRBJ2-7; 7 positions match TRBD1. Losses at the gene ends were 0 bases for V and 2 bases for J; bases not matched to a gene: 4. Germline CDR1 reads SGHAT; CDR2 reads FQNNGV. The CDR3 has 15 residues. The CDR3 region has the DNA TGTGCCAGCAGCTTAGATCTTACAGGGGCCTACGAGCAGTACTTC. Its protein is CASSLDLTGAYEQYF.

The V call is TRBV15, the J call TRBJ2-1; D not resolved. The CDR3 is made up of 11 amino acids. CDR1 is LNHNV and CDR2 is YYDKDF in the germline V gene (reference sequence). The germline V and J ends were trimmed by 4 bases and 9 bases, with 7 bases remaining between them. CDR3 nucleotides: TGTGCCACCAGCAAAGGCGGTGAGCAGTTCTTC. Its translation is CATSKGGEQFF.

The rearrangement uses TRBV5-4 and TRBJ2-7; possible D gene TRBD1, 6 bases. This CDR3 is built from 19 residues. Trimming shortened V by 4 bases and J by 3 bases, and 29 bases separated the two germline ends. Germline CDR1 SGHNT, CDR2 YYREEE (reference sequence). The chain's CDR3 is CASSMFFSGDTPTHYEQYF. The DNA for the CDR3 is TGTGCCAGCAGCATGTTCTTTTCAGGGGACACCCCGACCCACTACGAGCAGTACTTC.

V is TRBV4-1 and J is TRBJ2-7, with 8 bases lining up with TRBD2. V lost 4 bases, J lost 4 bases, and 12 bases stayed unmatched. This CDR3 has 16 residues. Germline loops: CDR1 MGHRA, CDR2 YSYEKL. The CDR3 nucleotides read TGCGCCAGCAGCCCTACCGGGACTAGTCCCTCTTACGAGCAGTACTTC. Translating it yields CASSPTGTSPSYEQYF.

This clone was counted a single time. The V and J genes are TRBV28 and TRBJ2-2; tentative D call: TRBD1 (5 bases). The V gene lost 3 bases and the J gene lost 1 base, with 9 bases spanning the gap. Germline V gives CDR1 MDHEN, CDR2 SYDVKM. This CDR3 has 15 residues. The CDR3 DNA reads TGTGCCAGCAGTTTTTACCAGGGGAACACCGGGGAGCTGTTTTTT. Amino acid sequence: CASSFYQGNTGELFF.

The chain combines TRBV7-2 with TRBJ2-1, with TRBD2 matching over 8 bases. Unmatched junction bases numbered 11, after V lost 5 bases and J lost 8 bases. The V gene's germline CDR1 is SGHTA and CDR2 FQGNSA. The CDR3 is 15 residues long. CDR3 sequence reads: CASSLGVAGIDEQFF. CDR3 DNA sequence: TGTGCCAGCAGCCTCGGGGTAGCGGGGATCGATGAGCAGTTCTTC.

This rearrangement joins TRBV18 to TRBJ1-4, with 9 bases identical to TRBD1. The CDR3 has 16 amino acids. Trimming at V came to 4 bases and at J to 5 bases, leaving 8 bases not matched to a gene. Germline lookup yields CDR1 KGHSH and CDR2 LQKENI. CDR3 nucleotides: TGTGCCAGCTCACTTAACCAGGACAGGGGAAATGAAAAACTGTTTTTT. Encoded protein: CASSLNQDRGNEKLFF.

The rearrangement uses TRBV5-1 and TRBJ2-5; 9 positions match TRBD2. CDR1 and CDR2 from the germline V gene are SGHRS and YFSETQ. With V trimmed by 0 bases and J by 5 bases, 8 bases remained unmatched. This CDR3 is built from 16 residues. The CDR3 loop reads CASSLALAGGLETQYF. The CDR3 DNA sequence: TGCGCCAGCAGCTTGGCGCTGGCGGGGGGGCTGGAGACCCAGTACTTC.

CDR3 region: CASSLSLQGATNEKLFF. CDR3 nucleotide sequence: TGTGCCAGCAGCTTATCTCTCCAGGGGGCAACTAATGAAAAACTGTTTTTT. The V and J genes are TRBV7-8 and TRBJ1-4; TRBD1 matches at 7 bases. The CDR3 has 17 amino acids. Germline trimming cut 2 bases from V and 0 bases from J; bases unmatched to any gene: 6. Germline CDR1 is SGHVS and CDR2 is FQNEAQ.